The 28 T cell receptor beta chains in this list originate from one sample, sequenced in a study of control samples from healthy donors and cancer patients. Only in-frame clones appear in the TCRdb table, and some are missing; sequencing was by immunoSEQ multiplex PCR. The sample lists tens of thousands of clones; roughly 89% were seen once. Sequenced sample: blood. These receptors were taken from a man aged 30 to 45 in good health.

V usage is TRBV29-1 and J usage is TRBJ1-1, with 7 positions matching TRBD1. Germline values: CDR1 SQVTM, CDR2 ANQGSEA. CDR3 size: 12 residues. Losses at the gene ends were 5 bases for V and 7 bases for J; bases not matched to a gene: 7. As DNA, the CDR3 is TGCAGCGTTAGGCCGGGGACAGTTGAAGCTTTCTTT. Translation gives CSVRPGTVEAFF.

Only one count was recorded for this clone. The chain couples TRBV3-1 (or the pseudogene TRBV3-2) to TRBJ2-3, with D uncertain. Trimming left V 0 bases short and J 5 bases short, with 15 bases between. The CDR3 covers 16 residues. Germline CDR1 reads LGHDT; CDR2 reads YNNKEL (reference sequence). The DNA for the CDR3 is TGTGCCAGCAGCCAAGAGTGGCGGCTGGTGGGAGATACGCAGTATTTT. It is translated as CASSQEWRLVGDTQYF.

The J gene is TRBJ2-4, the V gene TRBV5-6; D not certain. The V end lost 0 bases, the J end lost 4 bases, and 2 bases lay between the germline ends. CDR3 size: 12 residues. Germline CDR1 and CDR2: SGHDT and YYEEEE. This CDR3 is CASSLAKNIQYF. The CDR3 region has the DNA TGTGCCAGCAGCTTGGCAAAAAACATTCAGTACTTC.

The V gene is TRBV4-1, the J gene TRBJ2-3; D is perhaps TRBD2 (5 bases). CDR3 length: 11 amino acids. CDR1 MGHRA and CDR2 YSYEKL come from the germline V gene. CDR3 loop: CGARGTDTQYF. DNA of the CDR3: TGCGGAGCGCGGGGCACAGATACGCAGTATTTT.

The chain joins TRBV7-2 to TRBJ2-2; D call uncertain. Germline V lookup: CDR1 SGHTA, CDR2 FQGNSA. CDR3 length: 14 residues. Trimming cost V 1 base and J 4 bases, with 7 bases left between them. The chain's CDR3 is CASSLGQATGELFF. CDR3 nucleotide sequence: TGTGCCAGCAGCTTAGGTCAGGCCACCGGGGAGCTGTTTTTT.

The chain is built from TRBV7-2 and TRBJ2-7, with 7 bases identical to TRBD1. Germline V gives CDR1 SGHTA, CDR2 FQGNSA. V dropped 6 bases and J dropped 5; count of bases not matched to a gene: 7. The CDR3 is made up of 13 amino acids. The CDR3 protein is CASSQGQKHEQYF. The CDR3 DNA is TGTGCCAGCAGTCAGGGACAGAAACACGAGCAGTACTTC.

V and J are TRBV11-2 and TRBJ2-7; D might be TRBD1 or TRBD2, each matching 5 bases. Per germline, CDR1 SGHAT and CDR2 FQNNGV. The CDR3 is 15 amino acids. The ends were cut back, 5 bases at V and 2 bases at J, with 16 bases in the middle. CDR3 in DNA: TGTGCCAGCAGCGCACCGGGCTTGGGGGCCTACGAGCAGTACTTC. This gives the protein CASSAPGLGAYEQYF.

The rearrangement uses TRBV30 and TRBJ1-5; the match to TRBD1 covers 7 bases. In germline, CDR1 is GTSNPN, CDR2 SVGIG (reference sequence). Trimming cost V 4 bases and J 7 bases; bases outside gene matches: 7. The CDR3 loop spans 13 amino acids. The CDR3 region has the DNA TGTGCCTGGACAGGGGGAATTGGCCAGCCCCAGCATTTT. Translation: CAWTGGIGQPQHF.

The chain employs TRBV5-1 and TRBJ2-1, with 7 bases aligning to TRBD2. CDR3 size: 14 residues. The V gene end was trimmed by 0 bases and the J gene end by 6 bases; junction bases not matched to a gene: 3. Germline CDR1 and CDR2: SGHRS and YFSETQ. CDR3: CASSLGTRFNEQFF. The DNA for the CDR3 is TGCGCCAGCAGCTTGGGGACTAGATTCAATGAGCAGTTCTTC.

The chain employs TRBV6-2 or TRBV6-3 and TRBJ2-2, with TRBD1 as a possible D gene (5 bases). CDR1 and CDR2 (germline): MNHEY, SVGEGT. Trimming left V 2 bases short and J 0 bases short, with 22 bases between. The CDR3 extends over 20 amino acids. CDR3 sequence reads: CASSYPTDNAGFANTGELFF. In nucleotides, the CDR3 is TGTGCCAGCAGTTACCCCACGGACAACGCAGGCTTTGCGAACACCGGGGAGCTGTTTTTT.

This sequence joins TRBV6-6 and TRBJ2-1; a possible D gene is TRBD1 (6 bases). V was trimmed by 2 bases and J by 10 bases, leaving 6 bases between them. The germline V gene has CDR1 MNHNY and CDR2 SVGAGI (reference sequence). This CDR3 region has 11 residues. The CDR3 nucleotides are TGTGCCAGCAGTTACAGGGGGGAGCAGTTCTTC. Its translation is CASSYRGEQFF.

The chain carries TRBV6-1 and TRBJ2-3, with D possibly being TRBD1 or TRBD2 (5 bases each). The CDR3 has 16 amino acids. The V and J ends lost 4 bases and 5 bases respectively, with 19 bases between them. CDR1 and CDR2 (germline): MNHNS, SASEGT. The CDR3 sequence: CASSARPGRREDTQYF. CDR3 nucleotides: TGTGCCAGCAGTGCGCGCCCGGGACGGAGAGAAGATACGCAGTATTTT.

The chain uses TRBV12-3 or TRBV12-4 and TRBJ2-7, with 7 bases identical to TRBD1. After removal of 6 bases from V and 6 bases from J, the junction contained 8 bases not matched to a gene. The CDR3 is made up of 13 amino acids. CDR3 protein: CASRTGTVLEQYF. The CDR3 DNA follows: TGTGCCAGCAGGACAGGGACCGTCCTCGAGCAGTACTTC.

This chain uses TRBV5-1 with TRBJ2-7, with TRBD1 matching over 7 bases. Germline lookup yields CDR1 SGHRS and CDR2 YFSETQ. The J segment lost 2 bases and the V segment lost 0 bases, leaving 2 bases of the junction unmatched. The CDR3 covers 14 residues. CDR3 loop: CASSLVGTAYEQYF. The CDR3 DNA reads as TGCGCCAGCAGCTTGGTAGGGACAGCCTACGAGCAGTACTTC. The entire variable domain, with the rest obtained from reference TRBV5-1 and TRBJ2-7, is as follows: KAGVTQTPRYLIKTRGQQVTLSCSPISGHRSVSWYQQTPGQGLQFLFEYFSETQRNKGNFPGRFSGRQFSNSRSEMNVSTLELGDSALYLCASSLVGTAYEQYFGPGTRLTVT.

This chain connects TRBV9 to TRBJ1-4; 9 nucleotides align to TRBD1. Germline values: CDR1 SGDLS, CDR2 YYNGEE. The CDR3 is 14 amino acids. V was clipped by 3 bases and J by 7 bases; unmatched bases: 4. CDR3 sequence: CASSEGQGVEKLFF. CDR3 DNA: TGTGCCAGCAGCGAGGGACAGGGAGTTGAAAAACTGTTTTTT.

The sample holds one count of this clone. V and J are TRBV18 and TRBJ1-2, with D hard to call. The length of the CDR3 is 14 residues. Trimming removed 2 bases at V and 3 bases at J, with 10 bases between. Germline CDR1 is KGHSH and CDR2 is LQKENI. The CDR3 region is CASSPTSGDYGYTF. CDR3 in DNA: TGTGCCAGCTCACCAACGTCGGGAGACTATGGCTACACCTTC. The full variable domain, rest sourced from reference TRBV18 and TRBJ1-2, is NAGVMQNPRHLVRRRGQEARLRCSPMKGHSHVYWYRQLPEEGLKFMVYLQKENIIDESGMPKERFSAEFPKEGPSILRIQQVVRGDSAAYFCASSPTSGDYGYTFGSGTRLTVV.

The rearrangement uses TRBV24-1 and TRBJ2-1; D is unclear. V lost 3 bases to trimming and J lost 7 bases, with 6 bases between them. The CDR3 is 12 amino acids. The V gene's germline CDR1 is KGHDR and CDR2 SFDVKD. In nucleotides, the CDR3 is TGTGCCACCAGTGATCCCCATAATGAGCAGTTCTTC. It translates to CATSDPHNEQFF.

V gene TRBV9 combines with J gene TRBJ1-1; TRBD1 is a possible D gene (5 bases). CDR3 size: 13 residues. V shed 3 bases and J shed 1 base, with 7 bases lying between them. CDR1 is SGDLS, CDR2 YYNGEE, per germline. CDR3 in DNA: TGTGCCAGCAGCGCCCAGGGGAACACTGAAGCTTTCTTT. It yields the protein CASSAQGNTEAFF.

On this clone itself: One end of the junction fails to match germline, which may point to a read error. The chain is built from TRBV18 and TRBJ2-7; 7 bases align to TRBD1. The V gene's germline CDR1 is KGHSH and CDR2 LQKENI. CDR3 length equals 15 residues. The CDR3 protein is CASSPQQGSSYEQYF. As DNA, the CDR3 is TGTGCCAGCTCTCCACAACAGGGGTCATCCTACGAGCAGTACTTC.

The rearrangement joins TRBV11-3 to TRBJ2-1; no reliable D call. Germline V CDR1 and CDR2: SGHNT, YENEEA. Between the trimmed V and J ends, which lost 5 bases and 2 bases, there was a span of 13 bases. This CDR3 comprises 15 residues. CDR3 coding DNA: TGTGCCAGCAGCCCCCCCGGCTACGCCTACAATGAGCAGTTCTTC. It yields the protein CASSPPGYAYNEQFF.

The rearrangement uses TRBV2 and TRBJ1-5; no clear D gene. CDR3 length: 13 residues. CDR1 and CDR2 from the germline V gene are SNHLY and FYNNEI. Trimming left V 4 bases short and J 4 bases short, with 8 bases between. CDR3 amino acids: CASSGRENQPQHF. The CDR3 nucleotides read TGTGCCAGCAGTGGCCGCGAAAATCAGCCCCAGCATTTT.

CDR3 amino acids: CASSLTGGDGIQYF. DNA of the CDR3: TGTGCCAGCAGCTTGACAGGGGGAGATGGCATTCAGTACTTC. The chain links TRBV11-3 to TRBJ2-4; TRBD1 aligns across 9 bases. This CDR3 spans 14 amino acids. Germline V gives CDR1 SGHNT, CDR2 YENEEA. Trimming cost V 3 bases and J 9 bases; bases outside gene matches: 6.

The chain combines TRBV9 with TRBJ2-5, with 11 bases matching TRBD2. This CDR3 is 14 amino acids long. The J segment lost 5 bases and the V segment lost 2 bases, leaving 2 bases of the junction unmatched. Germline V gene sequence: CDR1 SGDLS, CDR2 YYNGEE. This CDR3 reads CASSVTSGIETQYF. CDR3 nucleotide sequence: TGTGCCAGCAGCGTGACTAGCGGGATTGAGACCCAGTACTTC.

V gene TRBV19 combines with J gene TRBJ2-5, with 7 bases aligning to TRBD2. With 4 bases clipped from V and 5 bases from J, the junction kept 10 bases outside the gene matches. The germline V gene encodes CDR1 LNHDA and CDR2 SQIVND (reference sequence). The CDR3 has 15 residues. The CDR3 DNA is TGTGCCAGTAGTAGGGGGGGAGAGCATGGGGAGACCCAGTACTTC. Translating gives CASSRGGEHGETQYF. The full variable domain, in which reference TRBV19 and TRBJ2-5 provide the parts outside the CDR3, is DGGITQSPKYLFRKEGQNVTLSCEQNLNHDAMYWYRQDPGQGLRLIYYSQIVNDFQKGDIAEGYSVSREKKESFPLTVTSAQKNPTAFYLCASSRGGEHGETQYFGPGTRLLVL.

The chain has TRBV9 and TRBJ2-5; 10 positions agree with TRBD2. V shed 0 bases and J 5 bases; nucleotides not matched to a gene: 7. The germline V gene encodes CDR1 SGDLS and CDR2 YYNGEE. There are 16 residues in the CDR3. Written as DNA, the CDR3 is TGTGCCAGCAGCGTAGGGGCTAGCGGGAGTAAGGAGACCCAGTACTTC. It translates to CASSVGASGSKETQYF.

This chain connects TRBV9 to TRBJ2-5; D not certain. V lost 4 bases, J lost 0 bases, and 7 bases lay in between. Germline loops: CDR1 SGDLS, CDR2 YYNGEE. The CDR3 extends over 13 amino acids. CDR3 nucleotide sequence: TGTGCCAGCAGCCCCGGGTACCAAGAGACCCAGTACTTC. Amino acids: CASSPGYQETQYF. The full variable domain, with the rest looked up from reference TRBV9 and TRBJ2-5, is DSGVTQTPKHLITATGQRVTLRCSPRSGDLSVYWYQQSLDQGLQFLIQYYNGEERAKGNILERFSAQQFPDLHSELNLSSLELGDSALYFCASSPGYQETQYFGPGTRLLVL.

The chain links TRBV10-3 to TRBJ1-2, with D perhaps TRBD1 (6 bases). Trimming removed 7 bases at V and 4 bases at J, with 7 bases between. Looked up from germline, CDR1 is ENHRY and CDR2 is SYGVKD. The CDR3 has 11 residues. Written as DNA, the CDR3 is TGTGCCATCACAGGGGCCTATGGCTACACCTTC. This codes for CAITGAYGYTF.

The chain is built from TRBV7-3 and TRBJ2-2; 9 bases agree with TRBD1. The V segment lost 5 bases and the J segment 5 bases; nucleotides outside the gene matches: 9. Germline CDR1 and CDR2: SGHTA and FQGTGA. This CDR3 comprises 16 residues. CDR3 sequence: CASSPGQGPGTGELFF. The CDR3 DNA sequence: TGTGCCAGCAGCCCTGGACAGGGGCCAGGAACCGGGGAGCTGTTTTTT.